Below, one T cell receptor beta chain is given with its context. Its specific antigen is unknown. Qualities for individual bases were not recorded, and no much larger clone is one base off. Patients with autoimmune disease history or receiving systemic immunosuppression were excluded from the trial. Peripheral blood for TCR sequencing was drawn from every dose cohort at baseline, at cycle 4 day 1 and at cycle 7 day 1. Samples were obtained from an open-label, multicenter, first-in-human phase I dose-escalation trial of ivuxolimab. Adults with locally advanced or metastatic head and neck squamous cell, hepatocellular, melanoma or renal cell carcinoma were enrolled in the trial. Before TCR sequencing, CD4+ T cells and CD8+ T cells from peripheral blood were sorted into separate populations. This entry comes from a study of OX40 agonist ivuxolimab in advanced cancers. With respect to the entire study: Ivuxolimab was an agonistic, fully human IgG2 monoclonal antibody directed against OX40 (CD134), a costimulatory receptor. Intravenous ivuxolimab was administered to patients every 2 weeks at six dose levels: 0.01, 0.1, 0.3, 1.5, 3 and 10 mg/kg. Of the 50 to 55 patients in dose escalation, some 19 had hepatocellular carcinoma, some 15 had melanoma, 9 had renal cell carcinoma and 9 had head and neck cancer. A male proportion of around 83% and a mean age of approximately 58 years, ranging from about 20 to 85, were recorded for the dose-escalation cohort. Prior anti-PD-1, anti-PD-L1 or anti-CTLA-4 therapy was permitted, and checkpoint inhibitors had been received by roughly 42% of dose-escalation patients. Partial responses occurred in three dose-escalation patients: two with cutaneous melanoma and one with hepatocellular carcinoma. Peripheral TCRbeta sequencing was intended to test whether TCR sequence diversity was altered and clonal T-cell expansion was caused by ivuxolimab. The paper describes the monotherapy dose-escalation part (N of about 47 patients) of the phase I trial of ivuxolimab. Paper-wide results and their limitations: After ivuxolimab, more expanded clones were found on average in CD8+ T cells than in CD4+ T cells. Antigen specificity was not determined for the clonally expanded peripheral T cells. At doses of 0.1 to 3.0 mg/kg, clonal expansion of both CD4+ and CD8+ blood T cells was observed from baseline to week 6. Partial responders in the 0.1-3.0 mg/kg groups had among the lowest normalized peripheral clonal expansion, especially among CD8+ T cells. Low levels of normalized T-cell clonal expansion were also seen in some patients who did not respond.

To sequence the TCRbeta CDR3 region, genomic DNA was isolated from the sorted cells. The immunoSEQ Assay was used for sequencing of TCRbeta CDR3 regions. TCRdb mirrors the immuneACCESS table, restricted to in-frame sequences. Some clones are absent from its copies; in checked studies, under half trace to an unresolved V gene, and the reason for the others is unknown. The sample records 70,000 or so clones, about 90% of which are singletons. The leading ten clones occupy roughly a tenth of the sample. Sequenced material: CD4+ or CD8+ T cells sorted from blood, taken in a trial of the OX40 agonist ivuxolimab. The TCR comes from an adult with an advanced solid tumor such as melanoma, head and neck, liver or kidney cancer.

The DNA is as follows: TGTGCCAGCAGTTACGGGCGGCACTATGGCTACACCTTC. It encodes CASSYGRHYGYTF. The chain links TRBV6-5 with TRBJ1-2; no D gene is confidently identified. V lost 2 bases and J lost 3 bases; the stretch between them is 7 bases long. Per the germline V gene, MNHEY is the CDR1 and SVGAGI is the CDR2. The CDR3 measures 13 amino acids from cysteine to phenylalanine. Only CDR3 DNA is held: 39 bases, read in frame from base 1.